One and the same sample provided the 28 T cell receptor beta chains below, sequenced in a study of blood T cell repertoires in COVID-19. Some clones are missing from TCRdb's copy, which holds only in-frame ones; the method was immunoSEQ multiplex PCR. The data contain hundreds of thousands of clones, 89% of them singletons. Material: peripheral blood. These receptors all come from a woman aged 55-70 years with acute or convalescent COVID-19.

The chain employs TRBV11-2 and TRBJ2-7; D gene unclear. CDR1 is SGHAT and CDR2 is FQNNGV in the germline V gene. The CDR3 sequence is 11 residues long. The V end was cut by 6 bases, the J end by 2 bases, with 5 bases between. CDR3 residues: CASSYTYEQYF. The DNA for the CDR3 is TGTGCCAGCAGTTATACCTACGAGCAGTACTTC.

Only one count was recorded for this clone. Written as DNA, the CDR3 is TGTGCCAGCGGAGGAGCTAATGAAAAACTGTTTTTT. Translating it yields CASGGANEKLFF. The rearrangement uses TRBV28 and TRBJ1-4; D unclear. Trimming removed 8 bases from V and 3 bases from J, with 7 bases in between. The CDR3 is 12 amino acids. Germline V gene data show CDR1 as MDHEN and CDR2 as SYDVKM.

This clone was detected once. The sample holds other DNA sequences that translate to the same CDR3. The chain uses TRBV7-9 and TRBJ2-1; D gene uncertain. The CDR3 runs to 13 residues. From germline, CDR1 is SEHNR and CDR2 FQNEAQ (reference sequence). The V end was cut by 1 base, the J end by 9 bases, with 10 bases between. Here the CDR3 reads CASSLGLVGEQFF. For the CDR3, the DNA is TGTGCCAGCAGCTTAGGGCTAGTCGGTGAGCAGTTCTTC.

As for this clone: Different DNA sequences within this sample yield the same CDR3. The chain links TRBV14 to TRBJ2-7; 9 bases are a match to TRBD1. This CDR3 has 16 amino acids. V lost 0 bases and J lost 0; bases outside the gene matches: 3. CDR1 and CDR2 (germline): SGHDN, FVKESK. The CDR3 protein is CASSQDRGQGSYEQYF. CDR3 bases: TGTGCCAGCAGCCAAGATAGGGGACAGGGCTCCTACGAGCAGTACTTC.

The V and J genes are TRBV7-9 and TRBJ1-4; 7 nucleotides align to TRBD1. CDR1 and CDR2 from the germline V gene are SEHNR and FQNEAQ (reference sequence). This CDR3 spans 16 amino acids. Trimming at V came to 5 bases and at J to 0 bases, leaving 6 bases not matched to a gene. The CDR3 here is CASSPGQITTNEKLFF. The CDR3 DNA follows: TGTGCCAGCAGCCCGGGACAGATTACAACTAATGAAAAACTGTTTTTT.

V gene TRBV30 combines with J gene TRBJ2-2; D possibly corresponds to TRBD1 (5 bases). Germline CDR1 is GTSNPN and CDR2 is SVGIG (reference sequence). The germline V and J ends were trimmed by 4 bases and 4 bases, with 10 bases remaining between them. The CDR3 length is 13 residues. CDR3 DNA sequence: TGTGCCTGGATGTGGGGCAGCACCGGGGAGCTGTTTTTT. Protein: CAWMWGSTGELFF.

This chain connects TRBV2 to TRBJ2-7; D perhaps matches TRBD2 (5 bases). The CDR3 loop spans 10 amino acids. V lost 8 bases and J lost 4, with 6 bases in between. From germline, CDR1 is SNHLY and CDR2 FYNNEI. The CDR3 loop reads CASRGYEQYF. The CDR3 bases are TGTGCCAGCCGGGGATACGAGCAGTACTTC.

The CDR3 loop reads CASSLSGVDGYTF. As DNA, the CDR3 is TGTGCCAGCAGCCTGTCAGGGGTTGATGGCTACACCTTC. The rearrangement joins TRBV28 to TRBJ1-2, with a possible D match to TRBD1 (6 bases). Germline values: CDR1 MDHEN, CDR2 SYDVKM. The CDR3 spans 13 residues. V was cut by 6 bases and J by 6 bases, with 14 bases left in between.

The genes are TRBV5-8 and TRBJ1-1; D is uncertain. This CDR3 spans 17 amino acids. CDR1 and CDR2 (germline): SGHTS, YDEGEE. The V end was cut by 4 bases, the J end by 0 bases, with 19 bases between. The CDR3 region has the DNA TGTGCCAGCAGCCGGATGGCAGCTAGTAGAATGAACACTGAAGCTTTCTTT. It is translated as CASSRMAASRMNTEAFF.

The chain links TRBV15 to TRBJ2-7, with 8 bases lining up with TRBD1. The junction had 7 bases not matched to a gene; V was cut back by 3 bases and J by 3 bases. Germline lookup yields CDR1 LNHNV and CDR2 YYDKDF (reference sequence). This CDR3 has 15 residues. The CDR3 bases are TGTGCCACCAGCAGGGACCTGACAGGGGACTACGAGCAGTACTTC. Translation gives CATSRDLTGDYEQYF.

The rearrangement joins TRBV4-3 to TRBJ2-7, with unresolved D. The V gene lost 0 bases and the J gene lost 0 bases, with 15 bases spanning the gap. Germline CDR1 is LGHNA and CDR2 is YSLEER. CDR3 length: 17 residues. CDR3 bases: TGCGCCAGCAGCCAAGATAACAGCCCCTTGAGCTCCTACGAGCAGTACTTC. The encoded protein is CASSQDNSPLSSYEQYF.

The V gene is TRBV9, the J gene TRBJ2-7; no clear D. This CDR3 has 15 amino acids. Germline V lookup: CDR1 SGDLS, CDR2 YYNGEE. The V end was cut by 4 bases, the J end by 0 bases, with 14 bases between. CDR3 bases: TGTGCCAGCAGCCAAGCTGGCGGCCTCTCCTACGAGCAGTACTTC. It specifies CASSQAGGLSYEQYF.

The V and J genes are TRBV30 and TRBJ2-7, with 7 nucleotides matching TRBD2. V was clipped by 1 base and J by 7 bases; unmatched bases: 13. Germline values: CDR1 GTSNPN, CDR2 SVGIG (reference sequence). This CDR3 is built from 15 residues. CDR3 amino acids: CAWSGDGEGRWEQYF. The CDR3 DNA sequence: TGTGCCTGGAGTGGGGACGGGGAGGGCCGATGGGAGCAGTACTTC.

CDR3 coding DNA: TGTGCCAGCAGCCCCTCCGGGTCACTCTATCAGCCCCAGCATTTT. This gives the protein CASSPSGSLYQPQHF. The chain carries TRBV7-9 and TRBJ1-5; D not certain. This CDR3 has 15 amino acids. Germline lookup yields CDR1 SEHNR and CDR2 FQNEAQ (reference sequence). The V and J ends lost 5 bases and 5 bases respectively, with 16 bases between them.

This clone was observed a single time. CDR3 DNA: TGTGCCAGCAGCCAAACAGGGGCTGGGGCCAACGTCCTGACTTTC. Its protein is CASSQTGAGANVLTF. This chain connects TRBV7-3 to TRBJ2-6; TRBD1 aligns across 7 bases. Germline CDR1 is SGHTA and CDR2 is FQGTGA. V trimming: 5 bases; J trimming: 2 bases; junction bases outside the gene matches: 3. The CDR3 length is 15 residues. Combining the CDR3 with reference TRBV7-3 and TRBJ2-6 gives the whole variable domain GAGVSQTPSNKVTEKGKYVELRCDPISGHTALYWYRQSLGQGPEFLIYFQGTGAADDSGLPNDRFFAVRPEGSVSTLKIQRTERGDSAVYLCASSQTGAGANVLTFGAGSRLTVL.

The V and J genes are TRBV29-1 and TRBJ1-1, with D tentatively TRBD1 (6 bases). V shed 4 bases and J shed 0 bases, with 12 bases lying between them. Germline V gene data show CDR1 as SQVTM and CDR2 as ANQGSEA. This CDR3 comprises 14 residues. CDR3 bases: TGCAGCGTTGCCAGGACAGACCTGAACACTGAAGCTTTCTTT. Protein sequence: CSVARTDLNTEAFF. Combining the CDR3 with reference TRBV29-1 and TRBJ1-1 gives the whole variable domain SAVISQKPSRDICQRGTSLTIQCQVDSQVTMMFWYRQQPGQSLTLIATANQGSEATYESGFVIDKFPISRPNLTFSTLTVSNMSPEDSSIYLCSVARTDLNTEAFFGQGTRLTVV.

This chain joins TRBV30 and TRBJ2-5, with 10 bases fitting TRBD2. The CDR3 runs 14 residues. Germline CDR1 GTSNPN, CDR2 SVGIG (reference sequence). Trimming removed 0 bases from V and 2 bases from J; junction bases left unmatched: 0. The CDR3 reads CAWSVLAGQETQYF. The CDR3 nucleotides read TGTGCCTGGAGTGTACTAGCGGGACAAGAGACCCAGTACTTC. Full variable domain (outside the CDR3, taken from reference TRBV30 and TRBJ2-5): SQTIHQWPATLVQPVGSPLSLECTVEGTSNPNLYWYRQAAGRGLQLLFYSVGIGQISSEVPQNLSASRPQDRQFILSSKKLLLSDSGFYLCAWSVLAGQETQYFGPGTRLLVL.

This clone was picked up one time. The V call is TRBV7-9, the J call TRBJ1-2, with D maybe TRBD1 (5 bases). The germline V gene has CDR1 SEHNR and CDR2 FQNEAQ (reference sequence). V lost 6 bases and J lost 10, with 15 bases in between. The length of the CDR3 is 12 residues. CDR3 residues: CASRPLGQFYTF. Here the CDR3 DNA reads TGTGCCAGCAGGCCACTGGGGCAGTTCTACACCTTC.

V and J are TRBV4-1 and TRBJ2-5; 8 nucleotides align to TRBD2. Germline V CDR1 and CDR2: MGHRA, YSYEKL. V dropped 1 base and J dropped 5; count of bases not matched to a gene: 12. The CDR3 runs 17 residues. The CDR3 DNA reads TGCGCCAGCAGCCAAGTGGAATTTAGCGGGAAGAGGGAGACCCAGTACTTC. Protein product: CASSQVEFSGKRETQYF.

V gene TRBV5-5 combines with J gene TRBJ1-1, with D hard to call. The germline V gene has CDR1 SGHKS and CDR2 YYEKEE (reference sequence). Deletions cut 0 bases from V and 4 bases from J, with 4 bases between. CDR3 length: 12 residues. The CDR3: CASSLVSTEAFF. CDR3 coding DNA: TGTGCCAGCAGCTTGGTCAGCACTGAAGCTTTCTTT. Looking up the rest from reference TRBV5-5 and TRBJ1-1 gives the full variable domain: DAGVTQSPTHLIKTRGQQVTLRCSPISGHKSVSWYQQVLGQGPQFIFQYYEKEERGRGNFPDRFSARQFPNYSSELNVNALLLGDSALYLCASSLVSTEAFFGQGTRLTVV.

This clone was seen only a few times. This rearrangement joins TRBV18 to TRBJ1-4, with 8 nucleotides matching TRBD1. This CDR3 region has 15 residues. The V and J ends lost 5 bases and 8 bases, in that order; junction bases with no gene match: 10. CDR1 is KGHSH, CDR2 LQKENI, per germline. The CDR3 region has the DNA TGTGCCAGCTCATACCTGCAGGGGGCAACGGAAAAACTGTTTTTT. Protein product: CASSYLQGATEKLFF.

This clone was observed a single time. Here the CDR3 reads CASSTFPGQGAGETQYF. CDR3 coding DNA: TGTGCCAGCAGCACGTTTCCGGGACAGGGGGCGGGAGAGACCCAGTACTTC. V and J are TRBV5-4 and TRBJ2-5; TRBD1 aligns across 12 bases. Germline CDR1 and CDR2: SGHNT and YYREEE (reference sequence). The CDR3 loop spans 17 amino acids. The trim removed 4 bases at V and 4 bases at J, leaving 11 bases unmatched.

The J gene is TRBJ2-7, the V gene TRBV19; 9 bases are shared with TRBD1. CDR1 and CDR2 from the germline V gene are LNHDA and SQIVND (reference sequence). After removal of 3 bases from V and 2 bases from J, the junction contained 2 bases not matched to a gene. CDR3 length: 14 residues. CDR3 region: CASSIGTGPYEQYF. CDR3 coding DNA: TGTGCCAGTAGTATCGGGACAGGGCCCTACGAGCAGTACTTC.

The rearrangement uses TRBV28 and TRBJ2-1; possibly TRBD2 for D (7 bases). This CDR3 comprises 17 residues. The germline CDR1 and CDR2 sequences are MDHEN and SYDVKM. V shed 2 bases and J shed 1 base, with 15 bases lying between them. CDR3: CASSLGEGGASYNEQFF. The CDR3 DNA follows: TGTGCCAGCAGTTTAGGGGAAGGGGGGGCTTCCTACAATGAGCAGTTCTTC. Full variable domain (remainder filled in from reference TRBV28 and TRBJ2-1): DVKVTQSSRYLVKRTGEKVFLECVQDMDHENMFWYRQDPGLGLRLIYFSYDVKMKEKGDIPEGYSVSREKKERFSLILESASTNQTSMYLCASSLGEGGASYNEQFFGPGTRLTVL.

The count of this clone is one. The rearrangement uses TRBV7-2 and TRBJ2-5; 9 nucleotides align to TRBD2. The CDR3 consists of 16 residues. V lost 0 bases and J lost 2; bases outside the gene matches: 4. CDR1 and CDR2 from the germline V gene are SGHTA and FQGNSA. The CDR3 DNA follows: TGTGCCAGCAGCTTAGCGCTGGCGGGGGGGCAAGAGACCCAGTACTTC. Its protein product is CASSLALAGGQETQYF.

This chain uses TRBV3-1 (or the pseudogene TRBV3-2) with TRBJ2-3; 9 bases agree with TRBD2. Trimming cost V 1 base and J 3 bases; bases outside gene matches: 14. This CDR3 has 19 amino acids. Germline V CDR1 and CDR2: LGHDT, YNNKEL (reference sequence). The CDR3 sequence: CASSQVSGSRRGETDTQYF. The CDR3 DNA follows: TGTGCCAGCAGCCAAGTTAGCGGGAGCCGTCGTGGGGAAACAGATACGCAGTATTTT.

The chain is built from TRBV3-1 (or the pseudogene TRBV3-2) and TRBJ2-5; D not certain. Trimming cost V 3 bases and J 10 bases, with 12 bases left between them. The CDR3 is made up of 12 amino acids. Germline-derived CDR1 and CDR2 are LGHDT and YNNKEL (reference sequence). CDR3: CASSHDLRGQYF. As DNA, the CDR3 is TGTGCCAGCAGCCATGACCTTAGAGGCCAGTACTTC.

The chain couples TRBV5-6 to TRBJ2-1; D gene uncertain. The germline gives CDR1 SGHDT, CDR2 YYEEEE. V lost 4 bases and J lost 3, with 8 bases in between. The CDR3 runs 13 residues. CDR3: CASSVTNYNEQFF. The CDR3 nucleotides read TGTGCCAGCAGCGTGACAAACTACAATGAGCAGTTCTTC.